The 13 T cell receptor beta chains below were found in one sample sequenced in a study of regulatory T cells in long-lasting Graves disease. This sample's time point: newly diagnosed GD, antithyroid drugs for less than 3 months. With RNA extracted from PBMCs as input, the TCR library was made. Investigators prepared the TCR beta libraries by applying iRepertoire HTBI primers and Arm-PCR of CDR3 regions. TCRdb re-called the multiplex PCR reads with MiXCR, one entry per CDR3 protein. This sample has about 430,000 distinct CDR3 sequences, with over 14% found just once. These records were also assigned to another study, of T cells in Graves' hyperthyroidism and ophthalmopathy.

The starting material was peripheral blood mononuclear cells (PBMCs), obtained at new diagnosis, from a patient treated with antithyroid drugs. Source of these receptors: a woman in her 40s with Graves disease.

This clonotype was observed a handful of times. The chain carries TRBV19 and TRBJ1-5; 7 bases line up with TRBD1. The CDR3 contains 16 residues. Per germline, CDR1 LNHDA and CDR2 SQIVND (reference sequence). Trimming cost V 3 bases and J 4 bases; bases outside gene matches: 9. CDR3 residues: CASSIRTGGLNQPQHF. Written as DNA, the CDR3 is TGTGCCAGTAGTATTAGGACAGGAGGTTTAAATCAGCCCCAGCATTTT.

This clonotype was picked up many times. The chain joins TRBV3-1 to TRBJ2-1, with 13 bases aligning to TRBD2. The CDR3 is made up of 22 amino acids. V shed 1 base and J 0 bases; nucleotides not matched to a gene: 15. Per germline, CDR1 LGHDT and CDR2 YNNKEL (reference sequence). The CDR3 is CASSQVIVVETSGGSSYNEQFF. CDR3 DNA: TGTGCCAGCAGCCAAGTGATCGTGGTGGAGACTAGCGGGGGGAGCTCCTACAATGAGCAGTTCTTC.

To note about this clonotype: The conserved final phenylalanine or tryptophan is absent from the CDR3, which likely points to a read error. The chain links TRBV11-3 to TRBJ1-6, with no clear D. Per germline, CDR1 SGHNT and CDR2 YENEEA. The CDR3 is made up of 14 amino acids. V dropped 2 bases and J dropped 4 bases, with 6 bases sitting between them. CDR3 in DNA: TGTGCCAGCAGCTTAAACAGTTATAATTCACCCCTCCACTAT. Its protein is CASSLNSYNSPLHY.

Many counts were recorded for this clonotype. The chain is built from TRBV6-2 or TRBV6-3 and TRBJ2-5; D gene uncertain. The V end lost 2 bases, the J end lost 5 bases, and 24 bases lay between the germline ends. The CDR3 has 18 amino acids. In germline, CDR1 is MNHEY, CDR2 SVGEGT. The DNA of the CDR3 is TGTGCCAGCAGTTACCCCACCGATGCGGCGGTGGGGTTGGAGACCCAGTACTTC. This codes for CASSYPTDAAVGLETQYF.

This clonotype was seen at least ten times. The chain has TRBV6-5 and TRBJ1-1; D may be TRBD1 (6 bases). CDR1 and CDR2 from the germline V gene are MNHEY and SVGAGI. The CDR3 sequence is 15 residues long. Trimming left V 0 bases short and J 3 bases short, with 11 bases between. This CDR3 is CASSYSGGADTEAFF. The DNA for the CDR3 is TGTGCCAGCAGTTACTCGGGGGGGGCGGACACTGAAGCTTTCTTT.

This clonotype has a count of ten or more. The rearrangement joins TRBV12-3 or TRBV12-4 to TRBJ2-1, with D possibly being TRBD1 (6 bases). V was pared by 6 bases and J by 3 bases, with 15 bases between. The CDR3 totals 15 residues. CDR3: CASRHRAGNYNEQFF. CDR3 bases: TGTGCCAGCAGGCACAGGGCAGGGAACTACAATGAGCAGTTCTTC.

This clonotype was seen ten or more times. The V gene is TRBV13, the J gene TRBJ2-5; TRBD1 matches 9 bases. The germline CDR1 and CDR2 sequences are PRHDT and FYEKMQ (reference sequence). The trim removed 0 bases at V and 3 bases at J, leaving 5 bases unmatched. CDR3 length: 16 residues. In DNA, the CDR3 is TGTGCCAGCAGCTTAGGTGGGGGACAGGGTGAAGAGACCCAGTACTTC. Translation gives CASSLGGGQGEETQYF.

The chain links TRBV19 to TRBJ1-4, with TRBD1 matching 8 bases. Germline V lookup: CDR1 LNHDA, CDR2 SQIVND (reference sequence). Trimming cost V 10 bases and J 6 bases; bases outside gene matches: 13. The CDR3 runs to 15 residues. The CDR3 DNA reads TGTGCCACCCGGGACAGGAGAGGGGGTGATGAAAAACTGTTTTTT. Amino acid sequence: CATRDRRGGDEKLFF.

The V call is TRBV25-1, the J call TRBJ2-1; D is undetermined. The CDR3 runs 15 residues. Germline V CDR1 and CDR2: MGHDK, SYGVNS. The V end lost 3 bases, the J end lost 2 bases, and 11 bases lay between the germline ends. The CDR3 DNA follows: TGTGCCAGCAGTGATCTGGCGGACCCCTACAATGAGCAGTTCTTC. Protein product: CASSDLADPYNEQFF.

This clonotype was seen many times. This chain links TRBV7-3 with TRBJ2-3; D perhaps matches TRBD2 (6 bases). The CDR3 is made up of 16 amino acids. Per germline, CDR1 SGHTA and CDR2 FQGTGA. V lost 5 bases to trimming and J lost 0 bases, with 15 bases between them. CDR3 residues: CASSGRLAESTDTQYF. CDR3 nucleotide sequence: TGTGCCAGCAGCGGACGGTTAGCGGAAAGCACAGATACGCAGTATTTT.

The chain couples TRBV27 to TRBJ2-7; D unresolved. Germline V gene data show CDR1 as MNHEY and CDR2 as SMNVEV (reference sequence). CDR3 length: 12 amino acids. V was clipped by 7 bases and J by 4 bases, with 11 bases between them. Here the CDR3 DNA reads TGTGCCAGCATAGGGAACTGGTACGAGCAGTACTTC. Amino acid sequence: CASIGNWYEQYF.

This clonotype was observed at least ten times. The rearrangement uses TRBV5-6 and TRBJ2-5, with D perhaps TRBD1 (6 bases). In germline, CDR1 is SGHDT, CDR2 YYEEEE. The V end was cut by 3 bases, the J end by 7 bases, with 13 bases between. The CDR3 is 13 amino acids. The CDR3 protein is CASSWTVTSTQYF. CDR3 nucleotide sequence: TGTGCCAGCAGCTGGACAGTGACCTCGACCCAGTACTTC.

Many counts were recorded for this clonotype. The CDR3 nucleotides read TGTGCCAGCAGTTTCGGAGCGGGGGGGTCCTACAATGAGCAGTTCTTC. It specifies CASSFGAGGSYNEQFF. V gene TRBV27 combines with J gene TRBJ2-1, with TRBD2 matching over 10 bases. The CDR3 runs to 16 residues. Trimming at V came to 3 bases and at J to 1 base, leaving 3 bases not matched to a gene. Germline values: CDR1 MNHEY, CDR2 SMNVEV (reference sequence).